This T cell receptor (beta chain) is drawn from a study of cytomegalovirus exposure and HLA in healthy donors. V lost 7 bases to trimming and J lost 4 bases, with 13 bases between them. The CDR3 is 12 amino acids. Germline values: CDR1 SQVTM, CDR2 ANQGSEA. The PCR employed 60 Vbeta primers together with 13 Jbeta primers. The protocol was immunoSEQ multiplex PCR, while the TCRdb copy is restricted to in-frame clones and leaves out a portion. The data hold some 160,000 clones, with around 86% observed a single time. The receptor comes from a male donor in good health and CMV-seronegative. The chain employs TRBV29-1 and TRBJ1-1; possibly TRBD1 for D (5 bases). Sequenced sample: PBMCs. The CDR3 reads CSAERGSTEAFF. In nucleotides, the CDR3 is TGCAGCGCCGAACGGGGGAGCACTGAAGCTTTCTTT.